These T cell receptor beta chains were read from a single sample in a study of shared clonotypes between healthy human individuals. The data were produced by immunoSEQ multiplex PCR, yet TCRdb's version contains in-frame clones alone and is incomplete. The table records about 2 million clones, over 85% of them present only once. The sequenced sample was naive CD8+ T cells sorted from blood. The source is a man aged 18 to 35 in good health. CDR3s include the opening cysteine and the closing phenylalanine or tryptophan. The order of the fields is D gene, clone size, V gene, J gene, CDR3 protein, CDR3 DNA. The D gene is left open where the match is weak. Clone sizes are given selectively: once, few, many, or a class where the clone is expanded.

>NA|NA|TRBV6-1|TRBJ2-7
CASSWTDYEQYF
TGTGCCAGCAGTTGGACAGACTACGAGCAGTACTTC
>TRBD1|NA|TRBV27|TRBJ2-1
CASSASGTAYNEQFF
TGTGCCAGCAGTGCGTCCGGGACAGCATACAATGAGCAGTTCTTC
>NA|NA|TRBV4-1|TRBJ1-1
CASSQEGITEAFF
TGCGCCAGCAGCCAAGAAGGGATCACTGAAGCTTTCTTT
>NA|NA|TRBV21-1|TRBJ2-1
CASSSQTDNEQFF
TGTGCCAGCAGCAGTCAGACGGACAATGAGCAGTTCTTC
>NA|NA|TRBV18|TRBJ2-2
CASSQPGQAERTGELFF
TGTGCCAGCTCACAACCCGGGCAGGCGGAACGCACCGGGGAGCTGTTTTTT
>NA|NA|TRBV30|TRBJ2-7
CASSRDTSYEQYF
TGTGCCTCGAGCCGGGACACCTCCTACGAGCAGTACTTC
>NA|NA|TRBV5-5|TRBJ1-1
CASSLWDNTEAFF
TGTGCCAGCAGCTTGTGGGATAACACTGAAGCTTTCTTT
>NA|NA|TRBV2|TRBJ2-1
CASSLNRDYYNEQFF
TGTGCCAGCAGTCTGAACAGGGACTACTACAATGAGCAGTTCTTC
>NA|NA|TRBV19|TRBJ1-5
CASSIRDYNQPQHF
TGTGCCAGTAGTATTAGGGACTACAATCAGCCCCAGCATTTT
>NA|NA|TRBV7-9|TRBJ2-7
CASSPDSGEQYF
TGTGCCAGCAGCCCGGACAGTGGCGAGCAGTACTTC
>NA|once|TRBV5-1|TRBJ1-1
CASSAWTGIDTEAFF
TGCGCCAGCAGCGCCTGGACGGGAATTGACACTGAAGCTTTCTTT
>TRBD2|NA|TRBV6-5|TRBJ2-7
CASSRLAGEIYEQYF
TGTGCCAGCAGTCGACTAGCGGGGGAAATCTACGAGCAGTACTTC
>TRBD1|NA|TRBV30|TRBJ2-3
CAWSDDSRGWWTDTQYF
TGTGCCTGGAGTGACGATTCCAGGGGGTGGTGGACAGATACGCAGTATTTT
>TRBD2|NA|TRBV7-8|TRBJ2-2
CASSFGLAGAPGELFF
TGTGCCAGCAGCTTCGGACTAGCGGGAGCTCCCGGGGAGCTGTTTTTT
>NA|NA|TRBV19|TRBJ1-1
CASSPRGAGMNTEAFF
TGTGCCAGTAGTCCTCGTGGGGCAGGGATGAACACTGAAGCTTTCTTT
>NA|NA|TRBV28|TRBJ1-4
CASSPTGSNEKLFF
TGTGCCAGCAGTCCGACGGGGTCTAATGAAAAACTGTTTTTT
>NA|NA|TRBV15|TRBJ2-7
CATSRADVYEQYF
TGTGCCACCAGCAGGGCAGACGTCTACGAGCAGTACTTC